This is a list of T cell receptor beta chains from one sample in a study of T-cell reconstitution after alpha-beta-depleted transplantation in children. MiXCR, run by TCRdb on the PCR reads, gives a single entry per CDR3 protein. The sample holds some 95,000 distinct CDR3 sequences, under 25% seen once. Sequenced here: PBMCs, sampled before TCRalphabeta/CD19-depleted stem cell transplant. These receptors all come from a boy aged 2-15 years with acute lymphoblastic leukemia, due to receive a stem cell transplant. CDR3s leave out the opening cysteine and the closing phenylalanine or tryptophan.

v_gene: TRBV7-3
j_gene: TRBJ2-5
len: 13
CDR3aa: ASSQPEDPQETQY

v_gene: TRBV16
j_gene: TRBJ2-1
len: 10
CDR3aa: ASSRIYNEQF

v_gene: TRBV20-1
j_gene: TRBJ2-1
len: 12
CDR3aa: RVPWAEGKNEQF

v_gene: TRBV12-3/TRBV12-4
j_gene: TRBJ1-5
len: 13
CDR3aa: ASSSPGDGNQPQH

v_gene: TRBV5-1
j_gene: TRBJ2-5
len: 14
CDR3aa: ASSLGVAEGWETQY

v_gene: TRBV10-3
j_gene: TRBJ1-1
len: 12
CDR3aa: AIRGDGQSAGAF

v_gene: TRBV5-1
j_gene: TRBJ2-1
len: 12
CDR3aa: ASSLSQPDNEQF

v_gene: TRBV6-2/TRBV6-3
j_gene: TRBJ2-1
len: 11
CDR3aa: ASSYSDYNEQF

v_gene: TRBV6-1
j_gene: TRBJ2-7
len: 12
CDR3aa: ASSKLGTNYEQY

v_gene: TRBV7-9
j_gene: TRBJ2-5
len: 12
CDR3aa: ASSRTGTRETQY

v_gene: TRBV13
j_gene: TRBJ2-2
len: 13
CDR3aa: ASSFGPGATGELF

v_gene: TRBV28
j_gene: TRBJ1-2
len: 9
CDR3aa: ATGTGLGYT

v_gene: TRBV10-2
j_gene: TRBJ1-1
len: 12
CDR3aa: ASSEIDRVAEAF

v_gene: TRBV11-2
j_gene: TRBJ2-1
len: 11
CDR3aa: ASSYTGSNEQF